The 3 T cell receptor beta chains reported below all come from one sample, sequenced in a study of Tregs in tolerant kidney transplant recipients. These receptors lack a known antigen. Clones were read by immunoSEQ multiplex PCR, and TCRdb kept only the in-frame ones, dropping some. The table has around 2,300 clones, approximately 46% seen once. Sequencing was carried out using Tregs from blood cultured with allogeneic cells. The receptors stem from a human donor in good health.

This sequence joins TRBV16 and TRBJ1-3; D remains ambiguous. Germline V gene sequence: CDR1 KGHSY, CDR2 FQNENV. The CDR3 covers 13 residues. V was trimmed by 4 bases and J by 4 bases, leaving 8 bases between them. DNA for the CDR3: TGTGCCAGCAGCCCGACGTGGGGAAACACCATATATTTT. Translating it yields CASSPTWGNTIYF.

The gene calls are TRBV7-9 and TRBJ2-2; unclear D gene. CDR1 SEHNR and CDR2 FQNEAQ come from the germline V gene (reference sequence). V lost 1 base and J 5 bases, leaving 8 bases between the germline ends. This CDR3 has 14 residues. The chain's CDR3 is CASSLGRTTGELFF. CDR3 nucleotides: TGTGCCAGCAGCTTAGGACGGACGACCGGGGAGCTGTTTTTT.

This clone was seen a few times. The V and J genes are TRBV6-5 and TRBJ1-5, with 8 bases lining up with TRBD1. The V gene's germline CDR1 is MNHEY and CDR2 SVGAGI. This CDR3 contains 14 residues. V shed 2 bases, J shed 5 bases, and the junction held 2 bases outside the gene matches. CDR3 sequence: CASSYLRGHQPQHF. Here the CDR3 DNA reads TGTGCCAGCAGTTACCTCAGGGGGCATCAGCCCCAGCATTTT.